The 14 T cell receptor beta chains below come from one sample, sequenced in a study of T cell repertoires in cytomegalovirus infection. Their antigens are not known. TCRdb re-called the reads with MiXCR, one entry per CDR3 protein. The repertoire holds more than 250,000 distinct CDR3 sequences, with 20% to 25% as singletons. Here the sequenced sample was cultured PBMCs, taken from culture after CMV antigen stimulation. Receptors originate from a human donor in good health (CMV status not recorded). Some clones in this sample may be carry-over from other donors' samples.

This clonotype was seen more than once but under ten times. The rearrangement links TRBV7-9 to TRBJ2-1; no clear D. Trimming took 7 bases from V and 4 from J, leaving 17 bases between them. Germline V gene lookup returns CDR1 SEHNR and CDR2 FQNEAQ (reference sequence). The CDR3 runs 15 residues. This CDR3 is CASNPGRTSYNEQFF. CDR3 nucleotides: TGTGCCAGCAACCCTGGTAGGACCTCTTACAATGAGCAGTTCTTC. The variable domain in full, completed from reference TRBV7-9 and TRBJ2-1, reads DTGVSQNPRHKITKRGQNVTFRCDPISEHNRLYWYRQTLGQGPEFLTYFQNEAQLEKSRLLSDRFSAERPKGSFSTLEIQRTEQGDSAMYLCASNPGRTSYNEQFFGPGTRLTVL.

This clonotype was recorded many times. V and J are TRBV11-3 and TRBJ2-3; perhaps TRBD2 as D (5 bases). The CDR3 consists of 13 residues. Deletions cut 1 base from V and 6 bases from J, with 8 bases between. Germline lookup yields CDR1 SGHNT and CDR2 YENEEA. DNA of the CDR3: TGTGCCAGCAGCTTAGCGAGGGCGGATACGCAGTATTTT. Translated: CASSLARADTQYF.

This clonotype was counted at least ten times. J is TRBJ2-5 and V is TRBV7-2; possible D gene TRBD1, 5 bases. CDR1 and CDR2 (germline): SGHTA, FQGNSA. The CDR3 is made up of 15 amino acids. V dropped 2 bases and J dropped 1 base, with 11 bases sitting between them. The CDR3 loop reads CASSLQTAVQETQYF. DNA of the CDR3: TGTGCCAGCAGCTTACAGACAGCAGTCCAAGAGACCCAGTACTTC.

There are a few counts of this clonotype. The V and J genes are TRBV29-1 and TRBJ1-4, with D hard to call. This CDR3 contains 11 residues. Germline CDR1 reads SQVTM; CDR2 reads ANQGSEA. V lost 6 bases, J lost 4 bases, and 6 bases lay in between. The CDR3 reads CSVHSNEKLFF. The CDR3 coding sequence is TGCAGCGTGCACAGTAATGAAAAACTGTTTTTT.

The V and J genes are TRBV19 and TRBJ2-3; D not certain. The ends were cut back, 9 bases at V and 0 bases at J, with 13 bases in the middle. The CDR3 loop spans 14 amino acids. CDR1 and CDR2 from the germline V gene are LNHDA and SQIVND (reference sequence). CDR3 DNA sequence: TGTGCCAGCCAGGACGCTCAAAGCACAGATACGCAGTATTTT. Translated, it gives CASQDAQSTDTQYF.

This clonotype was seen a few times. The genes are TRBV29-1 and TRBJ1-1, with unresolved D. In germline, CDR1 is SQVTM, CDR2 ANQGSEA. Deletions cut 4 bases from V and 0 bases from J, with 9 bases between. This CDR3 has 13 amino acids. Written as DNA, the CDR3 is TGCAGCGTTGTAGGCGGATTGAACACTGAAGCTTTCTTT. It codes for CSVVGGLNTEAFF.

This clonotype was detected many times. This chain joins TRBV6-1 and TRBJ1-1; the D gene is possibly TRBD1 (6 bases). V was trimmed by 6 bases and J by 4 bases, leaving 18 bases between them. From germline, CDR1 is MNHNS and CDR2 SASEGT. This CDR3 is built from 15 residues. This CDR3 is CASSGGGWERTEAFF. DNA for the CDR3: TGTGCCAGCAGCGGGGGCGGCTGGGAGCGCACTGAAGCTTTCTTT.

J is TRBJ1-2 and V is TRBV6-2 or TRBV6-3, with D tentatively TRBD1 (5 bases). V was clipped by 6 bases and J by 2 bases, with 19 bases between them. Germline CDR1 is MNHEY and CDR2 is SVGEGT. The CDR3 has 16 residues. The chain's CDR3 is CASRRRAGTLNYGYTF. The CDR3 DNA follows: TGTGCCAGCAGACGACGGGCAGGGACCCTCAACTATGGCTACACCTTC.

J is TRBJ2-3 and V is TRBV7-2, with D uncertain. In germline, CDR1 is SGHTA, CDR2 FQGNSA. Trimming shortened V by 0 bases and J by 0 bases, and 7 bases separated the two germline ends. This CDR3 has 15 amino acids. The DNA for the CDR3 is TGTGCCAGCAGCTTAGCGGTCCAAAGCACAGATACGCAGTATTTT. Translation gives CASSLAVQSTDTQYF.

This clonotype showed up just a few times. This chain uses TRBV5-1 with TRBJ1-1; D not certain. There are 12 residues in the CDR3. Trimming pared 1 base from V and 5 bases from J, leaving 6 bases between. Germline CDR1 SGHRS, CDR2 YFSETQ. The DNA of the CDR3 is TGCGCCAGCAGCTTGCCTGGGACTGAAGCTTTCTTT. This translates into CASSLPGTEAFF.

This clonotype was counted between two and nine times. The chain carries TRBV4-3 and TRBJ1-2; 7 positions match TRBD1. CDR1 and CDR2 from the germline V gene are LGHNA and YSLEER. CDR3 length: 15 residues. Losses at the gene ends were 0 bases for V and 4 bases for J; bases not matched to a gene: 5. CDR3 amino acids: CASSQDRDSFYGYTF. The CDR3 DNA sequence: TGCGCCAGCAGCCAAGATAGGGACAGCTTCTATGGCTACACCTTC.

In this sample, this clonotype turned up a few times. V usage is TRBV6-2 or TRBV6-3 and J usage is TRBJ2-1; D gene uncertain. CDR1 is MNHEY, CDR2 SVGEGT, per germline. The CDR3 is 15 residues long. V was shortened by 5 bases and J by 0 bases, with 11 bases between the two germline ends. CDR3 amino acids: CASSPYTSSYNEQFF. In DNA, the CDR3 is TGTGCCAGCAGTCCCTACACAAGCTCCTACAATGAGCAGTTCTTC.

This clonotype was picked up a small number of times. The chain carries TRBV12-3 or TRBV12-4 and TRBJ1-4; tentative D call: TRBD1 (6 bases). This CDR3 spans 15 amino acids. With 6 bases removed from V and 0 bases from J, the gap between germline ends came to 11 bases. The CDR3 loop is CASRRAGATNEKLFF. CDR3 nucleotides: TGTGCCAGCAGGAGAGCAGGGGCAACTAATGAAAAACTGTTTTTT.

This clonotype has a handful of counts. This chain connects TRBV28 to TRBJ2-1, with no clear D. The CDR3 totals 13 residues. V was clipped by 3 bases and J by 10 bases, with 13 bases between them. Germline CDR1 MDHEN, CDR2 SYDVKM. The CDR3 DNA is TGTGCCAGCAGTTTTCAGTCCAGCGAGGAGCAGTTCTTC. This sequence encodes CASSFQSSEEQFF. The complete variable domain, with remaining parts taken from reference TRBV28 and TRBJ2-1, reads DVKVTQSSRYLVKRTGEKVFLECVQDMDHENMFWYRQDPGLGLRLIYFSYDVKMKEKGDIPEGYSVSREKKERFSLILESASTNQTSMYLCASSFQSSEEQFFGPGTRLTVL.